Shown below are 27 T cell receptor beta chains from a single sample sequenced in a study of long-term antiretroviral therapy in people with HIV. The libraries were made with immunoSEQ v3.0 at survey level. Here immunoSEQ multiplex PCR was the method, and the copy in TCRdb shows in-frame clones only, minus some. In the table there are about 28,000 clones, 85% to 90% of which are singletons. Sequenced here: unsorted PBMCs, sampled 1.8 years after starting antiretroviral therapy. These receptors came from a young woman with HIV.

The chain combines TRBV7-3 with TRBJ2-7, with 7 bases matching TRBD2. J lost 1 base, V lost 4 bases, and 16 bases had no gene match. Germline loops: CDR1 SGHTA, CDR2 FQGTGA. The CDR3 spans 18 residues. In DNA form, the CDR3 reads TGTGCCAGCAGCTCTTTTCCCTCGGGAGGCCTTCATTCCTACGAGCAGTACTTC. Translation gives CASSSFPSGGLHSYEQYF.

As for this clone: One end of the junction varies from germline; a read error may be responsible. The rearrangement links TRBV7-7 to TRBJ2-1; D may be TRBD1 (6 bases). CDR1 and CDR2 (germline): SSHAT, FNYEAQ (reference sequence). The CDR3 spans 15 residues. CDR3 coding DNA: TGTGCTAGCAGCTTAGGACAGCCCCCCTACAATGAGCAGTTCTTC. Translated, it gives CASSLGQPPYNEQFF.

The rearrangement joins TRBV5-6 to TRBJ2-7; 9 bases align to TRBD2. Per the germline V gene, CDR1 is SGHDT and CDR2 is YYEEEE. This CDR3 contains 15 residues. V lost 0 bases and J lost 2; bases outside the gene matches: 3. The CDR3 nucleotides read TGTGCCAGCAGCTTGGGTGGCGGGAGGGCCTACGAGCAGTACTTC. Translation gives CASSLGGGRAYEQYF.

The rearrangement uses TRBV2 and TRBJ1-1; TRBD1 is a possible D gene (6 bases). CDR3 length equals 14 residues. The germline V gene has CDR1 SNHLY and CDR2 FYNNEI. With 7 bases removed from V and 3 bases from J, the gap between germline ends came to 15 bases. CDR3 nucleotide sequence: TGTGCCAGCAAGGGGGGCAGAAGCCACACTGAAGCTTTCTTT. It is translated as CASKGGRSHTEAFF.

This rearrangement joins TRBV10-1 to TRBJ2-3, with D unclear. V lost 2 bases and J 2 bases, leaving 11 bases between the germline ends. This CDR3 comprises 15 residues. Germline V gene sequence: CDR1 WNHNN, CDR2 SYGVQD (reference sequence). The CDR3 nucleotides are TGCGCCAGCAGTGAGAAGAAGACCTACACAGATACGCAGTATTTT. Its translation: CASSEKKTYTDTQYF.

The chain carries TRBV18 and TRBJ1-5; D might be TRBD1 (5 bases). Trimming pared 2 bases from V and 5 bases from J, leaving 13 bases between. Germline loops: CDR1 KGHSH, CDR2 LQKENI. The CDR3 is 15 amino acids. CDR3 sequence (DNA): TGTGCCAGCTCACCATCAGGGCAGGGATATCAGCCCCAGCATTTT. This gives the protein CASSPSGQGYQPQHF. Full variable domain (missing parts from reference TRBV18 and TRBJ1-5): NAGVMQNPRHLVRRRGQEARLRCSPMKGHSHVYWYRQLPEEGLKFMVYLQKENIIDESGMPKERFSAEFPKEGPSILRIQQVVRGDSAAYFCASSPSGQGYQPQHFGDGTRLSIL.

The sample holds one count of this clone. The chain uses TRBV2 and TRBJ1-3; D remains ambiguous. V was shortened by 8 bases and J by 0 bases, with 11 bases between the two germline ends. The CDR3 spans 14 residues. Germline V gene sequence: CDR1 SNHLY, CDR2 FYNNEI. The CDR3 loop is CASREYSSGNTIYF. The DNA of the CDR3 is TGTGCCAGCCGGGAATATAGCTCTGGAAACACCATATATTTT. Full variable domain (missing parts from reference TRBV2 and TRBJ1-3): EPEVTQTPSHQVTQMGQEVILRCVPISNHLYFYWYRQILGQKVEFLVSFYNNEISEKSEIFDDQFSVERPDGSNFTLKIRSTKLEDSAMYFCASREYSSGNTIYFGEGSWLTVV.

The CDR3 loop is CASSQGQGQRETQYF. DNA of the CDR3: TGCGCCAGCAGCCAGGGACAGGGGCAGAGAGAGACCCAGTACTTC. The rearrangement joins TRBV4-3 to TRBJ2-5; 10 nucleotides match TRBD1. Germline V lookup: CDR1 LGHNA, CDR2 YSLEER. V shed 3 bases and J 4 bases; nucleotides not matched to a gene: 5. The CDR3 has 15 residues.

The count of this clone is one. V gene TRBV6-1 combines with J gene TRBJ1-5, with D uncertain. Trimming left V 4 bases short and J 6 bases short, with 19 bases between. Germline-derived CDR1 and CDR2 are MNHNS and SASEGT. The CDR3 loop spans 16 amino acids. This CDR3 is CASSALLVRVGQPQHF. As DNA, the CDR3 is TGTGCCAGCAGTGCCCTTTTGGTAAGGGTCGGTCAGCCCCAGCATTTT.

This chain uses TRBV7-8 with TRBJ1-6, with TRBD1 matching 7 bases. The CDR3 has 17 amino acids. Trimming at V came to 2 bases and at J to 4 bases, leaving 8 bases not matched to a gene. The germline V gene has CDR1 SGHVS and CDR2 FQNEAQ. Written as DNA, the CDR3 is TGTGCCAGCAGCTTAAGGCAGGGGGTACAGTATAATTCACCCCTCCACTTT. It is translated as CASSLRQGVQYNSPLHF.

This sequence joins TRBV4-1 and TRBJ2-5; possible D gene TRBD1, 5 bases. TRBJ2-7 explains the end of the DNA better; the J call may be wrong. CDR3 length equals 16 residues. The germline V gene has CDR1 MGHRA and CDR2 YSYEKL. The CDR3 nucleotides are TGCGCCAGCAGCCTAAGGAGTGACAGTGGTTGGGACGAGCAGTACTTC. It translates to CASSLRSDSGWDEQYF.

The chain uses TRBV18 and TRBJ1-5; D remains ambiguous. The CDR3 is 15 amino acids. Germline CDR1 is KGHSH and CDR2 is LQKENI. Trimming took off 2 bases at V and 5 bases at J, with 13 bases between the two ends. The CDR3 is CASSPTQVRDQPQHF. As DNA, the CDR3 is TGTGCCAGCTCACCAACGCAGGTCCGGGATCAGCCCCAGCATTTT.

This clone was picked up one time. The chain combines TRBV9 with TRBJ2-5; 9 bases match TRBD2. Germline lookup yields CDR1 SGDLS and CDR2 YYNGEE. The CDR3 sequence is 14 residues long. Trimming cost V 4 bases and J 4 bases; bases outside gene matches: 5. The CDR3 loop is CASSLSGSAETQYF. In nucleotides, the CDR3 is TGTGCCAGCAGCCTTAGCGGGAGCGCAGAGACCCAGTACTTC. The full variable domain, with the rest looked up from reference TRBV9 and TRBJ2-5, is DSGVTQTPKHLITATGQRVTLRCSPRSGDLSVYWYQQSLDQGLQFLIQYYNGEERAKGNILERFSAQQFPDLHSELNLSSLELGDSALYFCASSLSGSAETQYFGPGTRLLVL.

This clone was recorded a few times. The V and J genes are TRBV7-9 and TRBJ2-7, with D possibly being TRBD1 (5 bases). CDR3 length equals 12 residues. V lost 5 bases, J lost 2 bases, and 7 bases lay in between. The germline gives CDR1 SEHNR, CDR2 FQNEAQ (reference sequence). CDR3 in amino acids: CASSGAAYEQYF. The CDR3 DNA sequence: TGTGCCAGCAGCGGGGCGGCCTACGAGCAGTACTTC.

This chain uses TRBV9 with TRBJ2-1, with D possibly matching TRBD2 (6 bases). Deletions cut 4 bases from V and 0 bases from J, with 14 bases between. The germline V gene has CDR1 SGDLS and CDR2 YYNGEE. The CDR3 loop spans 16 amino acids. The CDR3 sequence: CASSFRLGVSYNEQFF. CDR3 DNA sequence: TGTGCCAGCAGCTTCCGACTAGGGGTCTCCTACAATGAGCAGTTCTTC. The complete variable domain, with remaining parts taken from reference TRBV9 and TRBJ2-1, reads DSGVTQTPKHLITATGQRVTLRCSPRSGDLSVYWYQQSLDQGLQFLIQYYNGEERAKGNILERFSAQQFPDLHSELNLSSLELGDSALYFCASSFRLGVSYNEQFFGPGTRLTVL.

This chain links TRBV6-6 with TRBJ2-1; the match to TRBD2 covers 9 bases. The CDR3 consists of 15 residues. Germline CDR1 and CDR2: MNHNY and SVGAGI (reference sequence). V was clipped by 6 bases and J by 8 bases; unmatched bases: 11. CDR3 protein: CASSPMLAGVHEQFF. As DNA, the CDR3 is TGTGCCAGCAGCCCGATGTTAGCGGGAGTTCATGAGCAGTTCTTC.

V usage is TRBV10-1 and J usage is TRBJ2-7; 11 positions match TRBD2. Per the germline V gene, CDR1 is WNHNN and CDR2 is SYGVQD (reference sequence). Germline trimming cut 6 bases from V and 0 bases from J; bases unmatched to any gene: 7. The CDR3 is 16 residues long. CDR3 in amino acids: CASSSGLAGFSYEQYF. CDR3 DNA: TGCGCCAGCAGCTCCGGACTAGCGGGCTTCTCCTACGAGCAGTACTTC.

This sequence joins TRBV18 and TRBJ1-1; D perhaps matches TRBD1 (5 bases). Germline CDR1 is KGHSH and CDR2 is LQKENI. The V end was cut by 8 bases, the J end by 5 bases, with 18 bases between. The CDR3 sequence is 14 residues long. CDR3 nucleotides: TGTGCCAGCGCCCCGGGCAGGGTCGAAACTGAAGCTTTCTTT. It translates to CASAPGRVETEAFF.

This clone was counted once. The chain is built from TRBV28 and TRBJ1-1; tentative D call: TRBD1 (6 bases). V gave up 6 bases and J gave up 0 bases, with 11 bases separating them. The CDR3 sequence is 14 residues long. The germline V gene encodes CDR1 MDHEN and CDR2 SYDVKM. CDR3 in DNA: TGTGCCAGCAGAGGGGGACCCTTGAACACTGAAGCTTTCTTT. Protein product: CASRGGPLNTEAFF. Drawing the rest from reference TRBV28 and TRBJ1-1, the complete variable domain is DVKVTQSSRYLVKRTGEKVFLECVQDMDHENMFWYRQDPGLGLRLIYFSYDVKMKEKGDIPEGYSVSREKKERFSLILESASTNQTSMYLCASRGGPLNTEAFFGQGTRLTVV.

The V gene is TRBV7-8, the J gene TRBJ2-1; 7 nucleotides match TRBD1. This CDR3 has 15 amino acids. The V gene end was trimmed by 4 bases and the J gene end by 8 bases; junction bases not matched to a gene: 11. Germline CDR1 reads SGHVS; CDR2 reads FQNEAQ. The CDR3 sequence: CASSSTYRQGDEQFF. CDR3 nucleotides: TGTGCCAGCAGCTCCACTTATCGACAGGGAGATGAGCAGTTCTTC.

The chain recombines TRBV27 with TRBJ2-1; maybe TRBD2 (6 bases). Looked up from germline, CDR1 is MNHEY and CDR2 is SMNVEV (reference sequence). With 2 bases removed from V and 13 bases from J, the gap between germline ends came to 9 bases. CDR3 length: 11 amino acids. The CDR3 DNA is TGTGCCAGCAGTTTAGGGGAGGTTCAGTTCTTC. Amino acid sequence: CASSLGEVQFF.

This clone appeared once. This rearrangement joins TRBV4-2 to TRBJ1-1; D not certain. Per germline, CDR1 LGHNA and CDR2 YNFKEQ. V dropped 4 bases and J dropped 2 bases, with 32 bases sitting between them. The length of the CDR3 is 21 residues. The CDR3 DNA is TGTGCCAGCAGCCCTTCAAGCGAACAGAGGTTTTCTATGGAAGGAAACACTGAAGCTTTCTTT. This sequence encodes CASSPSSEQRFSMEGNTEAFF.

This chain joins TRBV9 and TRBJ2-1, with 11 bases that match TRBD2. The CDR3 is made up of 16 amino acids. CDR1 and CDR2 from the germline V gene are SGDLS and YYNGEE. The junction had 6 bases not matched to a gene; V was cut back by 3 bases and J by 4 bases. CDR3 sequence: CASSGRLAGTYNEQFF. The CDR3 nucleotides are TGTGCCAGCAGCGGACGACTAGCGGGAACATACAATGAGCAGTTCTTC.

The chain's CDR3 is CASSSKGQSDEQFF. CDR3 bases: TGTGCCAGCAGTTCCAAGGGGCAGAGCGATGAGCAGTTCTTC. The chain is built from TRBV6-6 and TRBJ2-1, with D perhaps matching TRBD1 (5 bases). The CDR3 contains 14 residues. The V gene lost 4 bases and the J gene lost 8 bases, with 15 bases spanning the gap. Germline CDR1 is MNHNY and CDR2 is SVGAGI (reference sequence).

This chain uses TRBV28 with TRBJ1-2; 8 nucleotides agree with TRBD1. V lost 6 bases, J lost 3 bases, and 6 bases stayed unmatched. CDR3 length equals 14 residues. CDR1 and CDR2 from the germline V gene are MDHEN and SYDVKM. Written as DNA, the CDR3 is TGTGCCAGCAGGAACACAGGGGGGTACTATGGCTACACCTTC. Protein sequence: CASRNTGGYYGYTF.

This clone was observed a single time. The chain couples TRBV7-3 to TRBJ2-1; D is possibly TRBD1 (6 bases). The CDR3 runs to 14 residues. V lost 5 bases, J lost 7 bases, and 15 bases lay in between. CDR1 and CDR2 (germline): SGHTA, FQGTGA. The CDR3 spells CASSEWTDRNEQFF. CDR3 in DNA: TGTGCCAGCAGCGAATGGACAGACCGGAATGAGCAGTTCTTC.

The chain recombines TRBV9 with TRBJ2-7; D possibly matches TRBD1 or TRBD2 (6 bases each). The V and J ends lost 4 bases and 6 bases respectively, with 11 bases between them. Germline CDR1 SGDLS, CDR2 YYNGEE. The CDR3 loop spans 12 amino acids. DNA for the CDR3: TGTGCCAGCAGCCCCGGGGGCTCCGAGCAGTACTTC. This sequence encodes CASSPGGSEQYF.